Reported below is one TCR beta chain. The sample is drawn from a study of shared clonotypes between healthy human individuals. Naive CD8 cells, CD45RO-negative and positively selected for CCR7, excluded terminally differentiated effector memory CD45RA+ cells. The repertoire was sequenced with immunoSEQ multiplex PCR; TCRdb's copy has only in-frame clones and lacks some. The table includes about 650,000 clones, less than 97% detected once. CDR3 length equals 13 residues. CDR1 and CDR2 (germline): SGHDN, FVKESK. The V end lost 4 bases, the J end lost 9 bases, and 13 bases lay between the germline ends. Sequenced material: naive CD8+ T cells sorted from blood. The clonotype originates from a woman in her 30s in good health. The gene calls are TRBV14 and TRBJ2-1, with TRBD2 as a possible D gene (5 bases). CDR3 region: CASSLVAGLEQFF. The DNA for the CDR3 is TGTGCCAGCAGCCTAGTTGCGGGCCTTGAGCAGTTCTTC.